The rows below give T cell receptor beta chains drawn from one sample of a study of blood T cell repertoires in COVID-19. This table comes from immunoSEQ multiplex PCR, and its TCRdb copy is limited to in-frame clones, with some not included. The table has some 99,000 clones, around 84% seen once; the top ten hold 10% to 15%. Sequencing input: peripheral blood. These receptors were taken from a woman aged 55-75 years in a cohort sampled during active or convalescent COVID-19. CDR3s include the opening cysteine and the closing phenylalanine or tryptophan. The order of the fields is D gene, V gene, CDR3 length, J gene, clone size, CDR3 protein, CDR3 DNA. D genes are given only for firm matches. Expanded clones are given a class, and other clones once, few, many or no size at all.

D: NA
V: TRBV19
length: 15
J: TRBJ1-5
size: NA
CDR3: CASGDTNIVNQPQHF
DNA: TGTGCCAGTGGGGACACCAATATCGTAAATCAGCCCCAGCATTTT

D: NA
V: TRBV15
length: 14
J: TRBJ1-5
size: NA
CDR3: CATSVTGYGQPQHF
DNA: TGTGCCACCAGCGTAACAGGGTACGGACAGCCCCAGCATTTT

D: NA
V: TRBV3-1/TRBV3-2
length: 16
J: TRBJ2-4
size: few
CDR3: CASSETWTASKNIQYF
DNA: TGTGCCAGCAGCGAAACCTGGACAGCCTCAAAAAACATTCAGTACTTC

D: NA
V: TRBV29-1
length: 13
J: TRBJ1-3
size: once
CDR3: CSGGLGTGNTIYF
DNA: TGCAGCGGTGGGCTGGGCACTGGAAACACCATATATTTT

D: NA
V: TRBV5-1
length: 17
J: TRBJ1-6
size: NA
CDR3: CASSSWGGGADNSPLHF
DNA: TGCGCCAGCAGCTCCTGGGGGGGTGGGGCGGATAATTCACCCCTCCACTTT

D: TRBD1
V: TRBV6-4
length: 13
J: TRBJ1-1
size: NA
CDR3: CASSGGQGTEAFF
DNA: TGTGCCAGCAGTGGCGGACAGGGCACTGAAGCTTTCTTT

D: NA
V: TRBV6-5
length: 12
J: TRBJ1-6
size: NA
CDR3: CASTTQGLDLHF
DNA: TGTGCCAGCACTACTCAGGGGTTGGACCTCCACTTT

D: NA
V: TRBV5-5
length: 16
J: TRBJ1-2
size: NA
CDR3: CASSTTGGEANYGYTF
DNA: TGTGCCAGCAGCACCACAGGAGGGGAAGCTAACTATGGCTACACCTTC

D: NA
V: TRBV5-1
length: 14
J: TRBJ1-4
size: NA
CDR3: CASSLPGRGEKLFF
DNA: TGCGCCAGCAGCCTTCCGGGGAGAGGTGAAAAACTGTTTTTT

D: NA
V: TRBV7-3
length: 16
J: TRBJ2-3
size: NA
CDR3: CASSLNPGEPTDTQYF
DNA: TGTGCCAGCAGCTTAAACCCGGGGGAGCCCACAGATACGCAGTATTTT

D: TRBD1
V: TRBV19
length: 13
J: TRBJ1-2
size: NA
CDR3: CASGEDRSYGYTF
DNA: TGTGCCAGTGGCGAGGACAGGTCCTATGGCTACACCTTC

D: TRBD2
V: TRBV15
length: 16
J: TRBJ2-5
size: NA
CDR3: CATSFPGLAVQETQYF
DNA: TGTGCCACCAGCTTCCCGGGACTAGCAGTCCAAGAGACCCAGTACTTC

D: NA
V: TRBV6-2/TRBV6-3
length: 14
J: TRBJ2-2
size: NA
CDR3: CASTPGVVPGELFF
DNA: TGTGCCAGCACCCCAGGGGTCGTACCCGGGGAGCTGTTTTTT

D: NA
V: TRBV6-1
length: 13
J: TRBJ1-1
size: NA
CDR3: CASSDIPGTEAFF
DNA: TGTGCCAGCAGTGATATTCCGGGGACTGAAGCTTTCTTT

D: NA
V: TRBV4-1
length: 20
J: TRBJ2-1
size: NA
CDR3: CASSQENLPIPPSSYNEQFF
DNA: TGCGCCAGCAGCCAAGAGAACTTGCCAATCCCACCGAGCTCCTACAATGAGCAGTTCTTC

D: NA
V: TRBV5-1
length: 14
J: TRBJ2-7
size: NA
CDR3: CASSLFDFYYEQYF
DNA: TGCGCCAGCAGCTTGTTCGACTTTTACTACGAGCAGTACTTC

D: TRBD2
V: TRBV19
length: 15
J: TRBJ2-1
size: NA
CDR3: CASSKGGGSYNEQFF
DNA: TGTGCCAGTAGTAAAGGCGGGGGCTCCTACAATGAGCAGTTCTTC

D: TRBD1
V: TRBV11-2
length: 13
J: TRBJ1-1
size: NA
CDR3: CASRPTGGTEAFF
DNA: TGTGCCAGCAGGCCGACAGGGGGCACTGAAGCTTTCTTT

D: TRBD1
V: TRBV28
length: 19
J: TRBJ2-6
size: NA
CDR3: CASSPRGAGGLSGANVLTF
DNA: TGTGCCAGCAGTCCTCGCGGCGCAGGGGGTCTCTCTGGGGCCAACGTCCTGACTTTC

D: NA
V: TRBV19
length: 14
J: TRBJ2-7
size: NA
CDR3: CASSIGGWGDEQYF
DNA: TGTGCCAGTAGTATAGGAGGCTGGGGGGACGAGCAGTACTTC

D: TRBD1
V: TRBV7-6
length: 15
J: TRBJ1-2
size: once
CDR3: CASSLGGRQGRGYTF
DNA: TGTGCCAGCAGCTTAGGAGGGCGACAGGGGCGAGGCTACACCTTC

D: NA
V: TRBV5-8
length: 14
J: TRBJ1-6
size: NA
CDR3: CASSLGLNNSPLHF
DNA: TGTGCCAGCAGCTTGGGTCTTAATAATTCACCCCTCCACTTT

D: TRBD1
V: TRBV28
length: 16
J: TRBJ2-5
size: NA
CDR3: CASSQPGQGVSETQYF
DNA: TGTGCCAGCAGTCAACCGGGACAGGGGGTTTCGGAGACCCAGTACTTC

D: TRBD1
V: TRBV6-6
length: 13
J: TRBJ1-2
size: NA
CDR3: CASSQTGPYGYTF
DNA: TGTGCCAGCAGTCAGACAGGGCCCTATGGCTACACCTTC

D: NA
V: TRBV12-5
length: 13
J: TRBJ2-1
size: once
CDR3: CASGPTTYNEQFF
DNA: TGTGCTAGTGGCCCGACTACCTACAATGAGCAGTTCTTC

D: NA
V: TRBV2
length: 15
J: TRBJ2-7
size: NA
CDR3: CASSTQDTSSYEQYF
DNA: TGTGCCAGCAGTACCCAGGACACCTCATCGTACGAGCAGTACTTC

D: NA
V: TRBV3-1/TRBV3-2
length: 16
J: TRBJ1-6
size: NA
CDR3: CASSHSAGPYNSPLHF
DNA: TGTGCCAGCAGCCATTCTGCTGGGCCTTATAATTCACCCCTCCACTTT

D: NA
V: TRBV14
length: 16
J: TRBJ1-3
size: NA
CDR3: CASSRGHSVSGNTIYF
DNA: TGTGCCAGCAGCCGAGGACACTCTGTGTCCGGAAACACCATATATTTT

D: NA
V: TRBV7-2
length: 14
J: TRBJ2-6
size: NA
CDR3: CASSLVQGANVLTF
DNA: TGTGCCAGCAGCTTAGTTCAGGGGGCCAACGTCCTGACTTTC

D: NA
V: TRBV6-5
length: 12
J: TRBJ2-7
size: NA
CDR3: CASPEATYEQYF
DNA: TGTGCCAGCCCGGAGGCGACCTACGAGCAGTACTTC

D: TRBD2
V: TRBV20-1
length: 14
J: TRBJ2-1
size: once
CDR3: CSASGTSAFGEQFF
DNA: TGCAGTGCTAGTGGGACTAGCGCTTTTGGGGAGCAGTTCTTC

D: TRBD2
V: TRBV6-5
length: 15
J: TRBJ2-7
size: NA
CDR3: CASSYSAGGPDEQYF
DNA: TGTGCCAGCAGTTACTCGGCGGGAGGGCCGGACGAGCAGTACTTC